This T cell receptor beta chain was identified during a study of shared clonotypes between healthy human individuals. Study as a whole: The donor group consisted of a couple of women and a few men, aged 18 to 49. Study outcomes and limitations: Investigators collected only blood, and repertoires in tissues likely differ.

V dropped 5 bases and J dropped 4; count of bases not matched to a gene: 7. This CDR3 contains 14 residues. Per germline, CDR1 SGHTA and CDR2 FQGNSA. This clone appeared a few times. Its antigen is currently unknown. CD4+ cells yielded CD45RA+ naive and CD45RA-negative memory subsets. Produced via immunoSEQ multiplex PCR; TCRdb's table is partial and in-frame only. The sample carries approximately 720,000 clones, 72% recorded once. This clonotype originated in a woman under 40 in good health. Sequencing input: memory CD4+ T cells sorted from blood. Subset indicated: CD45RA-negative fraction. This chain uses TRBV7-2 with TRBJ2-5; TRBD2 matches at 7 bases. The CDR3 coding sequence is TGTGCCAGCAGCAACCCAGGGACTATAGAGACCCAGTACTTC. Protein product: CASSNPGTIETQYF.